This TCR beta chain was recorded in a study of regulatory and conventional T cells in RAG deficiency. Germline V lookup: CDR1 SGHNT, CDR2 YYREEE (reference sequence). Trimming stripped 4 bases from V and 8 bases from J, with 18 bases between. The CDR3 loop spans 14 amino acids. Clones were read by immunoSEQ multiplex PCR, and TCRdb kept only the in-frame ones, dropping some. The repertoire has 15,000 to 20,000 clones, approximately 86% of them found once; the top ten carry approximately 1.5%. Blood CD4+ CD25-high CD127-low regulatory T cells supplied the genomic DNA template. These sequences were also reported in another study, on regulatory T cells. That report adds: Amplification used 52 TRBV primers and 13 TRBJ primers.

V gene TRBV5-4 combines with J gene TRBJ1-2; no clear D gene. Sequencing was done on a sample of Tregs sorted from blood. The receptor was isolated from a human donor in good health. The CDR3 spells CASSPGGGLWGYTF. In nucleotides, the CDR3 is TGTGCCAGCAGCCCCGGTGGAGGCCTCTGGGGCTACACCTTC. Supplemented by reference TRBV5-4 and TRBJ1-2, the full variable domain reads ETGVTQSPTHLIKTRGQQVTLRCSSQSGHNTVSWYQQALGQGPQFIFQYYREEENGRGNFPPRFSGLQFPNYSSELNVNALELDDSALYLCASSPGGGLWGYTFGSGTRLTVV.